These T cell receptor beta chains were read from a single sample in a study of CD4+ T cells in melanoma. Assay: immunoSEQ multiplex PCR; the TCRdb copy retains only in-frame clones and omits some. The profile shows more than 15,000 clones, 65% to 85% of them singletons. Sample: cells from a culture (not recorded whether cultured in vitro). The receptors were gathered from a human donor with melanoma. CDR3s include the opening cysteine and the closing phenylalanine or tryptophan. D genes are given only for firm matches. Clone size is given for some rows only: seen once, a few or many times, or a class if the clone is expanded.

clone_size d_call j_call v_call cdr3_nt cdr3_aa
- - TRBJ2-2 TRBV30 TGTGCCTGGTCCCAGGATCGATCATGGGGCACCGGGGAGCTGTTTTTT CAWSQDRSWGTGELFF
few - TRBJ2-5 TRBV5-4 TGTGCCAGCAGCTCTGAACCGGACTTCCTTGGGGAGACCCAGTACTTC CASSSEPDFLGETQYF
- - TRBJ2-1 TRBV9 TGTGCCCGCCGCCAATGGGAGCAGTTCTTC CARRQWEQFF
- - TRBJ1-2 TRBV19 TGTGCCAGTAGGCTGACATGGGGTGGCTACACCTTC CASRLTWGGYTF
- TRBD2 TRBJ2-1 TRBV27 TGTGCCAGCAGTTTCTTCGGGACTAGCGGGGACCGAAAGGAGCCTGAGTTCTTC CASSFFGTSGDRKEPEFF
once TRBD2 TRBJ2-2 TRBV11-3 TGTGCCAGCAGCCCAGCCGGGACTAGCGGCACCGGGGAGCTGTTTTTT CASSPAGTSGTGELFF
- TRBD2 TRBJ2-7 TRBV5-5 TGTGCCAGCAGACAGACTAGCGGGGGCGAGCAGTACTTC CASRQTSGGEQYF
- - TRBJ1-2 TRBV7-3 TGTGCCAGCAGCCCTACGAGGGCAGAAGATGGCTACACCTTC CASSPTRAEDGYTF
- - TRBJ1-1 TRBV6-5 TGTGCCAGCAGTTCCCGTTTCACAGTTGAAGCTTTCTTT CASSSRFTVEAFF
- - TRBJ2-2 TRBV2 TGTGCCAGCAAGTCTGGGGGCCCGAACACCGGGGAGCTGTTTTTT CASKSGGPNTGELFF
- TRBD1 TRBJ2-3 TRBV13 TGTGCCAGCAGCCGACAGGGGGGCGCAGATACGCAGTATTTT CASSRQGGADTQYF
once - TRBJ1-4 TRBV4-2 TGTGCCAGCAGCCGAGTACCCAGAGGGTTTATAGGCGTTCATGAAAAACTGTTTTTT CASSRVPRGFIGVHEKLFF
once - TRBJ2-7 TRBV7-6 TGTGCCAGCAGCCCGGTTCCTACGTCCGAGCAGTACTTC CASSPVPTSEQYF
- TRBD1 TRBJ1-4 TRBV6-1 TGTGCCAGCAGGGGACAGGGGGCTGAAAAACTGTTTTTT CASRGQGAEKLFF
- - TRBJ1-3 TRBV5-1 TGCGCCAGCAGCTTGGAGCGGGGGCACACCATATATTTT CASSLERGHTIYF
- - TRBJ2-1 TRBV30 TGTGCCTTAACCGGGACACTTAATCTTGGCAATGAGCAGTTCTTC CALTGTLNLGNEQFF
few - TRBJ2-2 TRBV6-1 TGTGCCAGCAGTGAAAGGCAAAGGGGCGGGGAGCTGTTTTTT CASSERQRGGELFF
- - TRBJ1-1 TRBV7-6 TGTGCCAGCAGCTCCCATTCCCGCGAGACTGAAGCTTTCTTT CASSSHSRETEAFF
- - TRBJ2-3 TRBV19 TGTGCCAGTAGAAGGGACCACCCCTCCCGCACAGATACGCAGTATTTT CASRRDHPSRTDTQYF
once TRBD1 TRBJ1-1 TRBV28 TGTGCCAGCAGTCCAGGACAGGGGCCGAACACTGAAGCTTTCTTT CASSPGQGPNTEAFF
- - TRBJ2-3 TRBV2 TGTGCCAGCAGCCTATCGAGGGTCACAGATACGCAGTATTTT CASSLSRVTDTQYF
- - TRBJ1-5 TRBV30 TGTGCCTGGAGTGTACACAGCAATCAGCCCCAGCATTTT CAWSVHSNQPQHF
once - TRBJ2-1 TRBV10-3 TGTGCCATCAGTGCCGGGAATGAGCAGTTCTTC CAISAGNEQFF
- - TRBJ1-2 TRBV28 TGTGCCACCCAGGGTAACTATGGCTACACCTTC CATQGNYGYTF
- - TRBJ2-7 TRBV4-1 TGCGCCAGCAGCGACCGGGACGGAGCATACGAGCAGTACTTC CASSDRDGAYEQYF
- - TRBJ2-7 TRBV2 TGTGCCGCAAAGACGACCCCGAGCCCGGTGGAGCAGTACTTC CAAKTTPSPVEQYF
- - TRBJ2-1 TRBV7-8 TGTGCCAGCAGCCCCCCGGGTCCGGGGTACAATGAGCAGTTCTTC CASSPPGPGYNEQFF